Below are 6 T cell receptor beta chains sequenced from a single sample in a study of identical twins. TCRdb re-called the 5' RACE reads with MiXCR, one entry per CDR3 protein. The sample shows about 190,000 distinct CDR3 sequences, more than 15% of them seen only once. The sample also formed part of further work on T cells expressing NK-cell markers.

Sequencing used CD8+ T cells sorted from blood. The receptors were sampled from a woman aged 18-29 years in good health.

Sample share makes this clonotype medium-sized. The chain is built from TRBV27 and TRBJ1-5; D is unclear. The CDR3 sequence is 12 residues long. CDR1 MNHEY and CDR2 SMNVEV come from the germline V gene (reference sequence). Trimming left V 4 bases short and J 6 bases short, with 7 bases between. The CDR3 here is CASSSGSQPQHF. The DNA for the CDR3 is TGTGCCAGCAGTTCGGGCAGTCAGCCCCAGCATTTT.

In this sample, this clonotype turned up a few times. The genes are TRBV10-2 and TRBJ2-2; weak D call: TRBD2 (5 bases). Trimming left V 2 bases short and J 5 bases short, with 12 bases between. CDR1 and CDR2 (germline): WSHSY, SAAADI. The CDR3 is 15 amino acids. CDR3 residues: CASSEHRGLTGELFF. The CDR3 nucleotides read TGCGCCAGCAGTGAGCACAGAGGGCTTACCGGGGAGCTGTTTTTT.

This clonotype has only a few counts. The genes are TRBV12-3 or TRBV12-4 and TRBJ1-2; possible D gene TRBD1, 6 bases. Trimming left V 5 bases short and J 5 bases short, with 24 bases between. The CDR3 covers 17 residues. The CDR3 nucleotides are TGTGCCAGCAGTCCCCCCTTCGACAGGATCGGGTTATATGGCTACACCTTC. Amino acid sequence: CASSPPFDRIGLYGYTF.

This clonotype showed up just a few times. V gene TRBV6-5 combines with J gene TRBJ2-2, with no clear D. V was clipped by 4 bases and J by 5 bases, with 11 bases between them. The CDR3 has 14 residues. Germline V CDR1 and CDR2: MNHEY, SVGAGI. The CDR3 nucleotides are TGTGCCAGCAGTTCGTCCGTATGGACCGGGGAGCTGTTTTTT. Encoded protein: CASSSSVWTGELFF.

CDR3 residues: CASSEGSGTYNSPLHF. In DNA, the CDR3 is TGTGCCAGCAGTGAGGGTTCGGGGACTTATAATTCACCCCTCCACTTT. V and J are TRBV25-1 and TRBJ1-6; tentatively, D is TRBD1 (5 bases). The CDR3 extends over 16 amino acids. The V gene's germline CDR1 is MGHDK and CDR2 SYGVNS. V was clipped by 3 bases and J by 4 bases, with 13 bases between them.

This clonotype has a handful of counts. The chain combines TRBV19 with TRBJ2-3; no clear D. The CDR3 has 14 residues. Germline V gene sequence: CDR1 LNHDA, CDR2 SQIVND (reference sequence). Between the trimmed V and J ends, which lost 1 base and 4 bases, there was a span of 9 bases. The CDR3 protein is CASSIVSVPDTQYF. DNA of the CDR3: TGTGCCAGTAGTATAGTCTCCGTCCCAGATACGCAGTATTTT.